The 27 T cell receptor beta chains in this list originate from one sample, sequenced in a study of blood T cell repertoires in COVID-19. Method: immunoSEQ multiplex PCR; TCRdb's copy keeps in-frame clones and lacks some. The data contain 120,000 or so clones, roughly nine tenths of them singletons. The source material was peripheral blood. The receptors here all came from a man aged 55 to 70 with COVID-19, enrolled during active disease.

This sequence joins TRBV6-4 and TRBJ2-7; D unresolved. This CDR3 region has 14 residues. The germline V and J ends were trimmed by 0 bases and 2 bases, with 8 bases remaining between them. CDR1 and CDR2 (germline): MRHNA, SNTAGT. DNA for the CDR3: TGTGCCAGCAGTGACTCGGCTGCTGCCTACGAGCAGTACTTC. This translates into CASSDSAAAYEQYF.

The chain uses TRBV11-2 and TRBJ2-1, with 8 bases matching TRBD2. Germline V gene data show CDR1 as SGHAT and CDR2 as FQNNGV. This CDR3 spans 16 amino acids. The V segment lost 6 bases and the J segment 2 bases; nucleotides outside the gene matches: 9. DNA of the CDR3: TGTGCCAGCAGTTTTAGCGGGGTTCCCGCCTACAATGAGCAGTTCTTC. This translates into CASSFSGVPAYNEQFF.

V and J are TRBV6-6 and TRBJ2-3; D may be TRBD1 (6 bases). Looked up from germline, CDR1 is MNHNY and CDR2 is SVGAGI (reference sequence). Trimming removed 5 bases from V and 5 bases from J, with 20 bases in between. This CDR3 is built from 16 residues. The CDR3 DNA reads TGTGCCAGCAGTGGACCGGTCCAGGGGAGTGGAGATACGCAGTATTTT. It codes for CASSGPVQGSGDTQYF.

This chain uses TRBV24-1 with TRBJ2-1; TRBD2 matches 8 bases. The V gene's germline CDR1 is KGHDR and CDR2 SFDVKD. The CDR3 has 17 amino acids. Trimming took 7 bases from V and 7 from J; bases not matched to a gene: 17. CDR3 amino acids: CATRAPSGSLLGNEQFF. The CDR3, as DNA: TGTGCCACCAGGGCCCCCAGCGGGAGTCTTTTAGGTAATGAGCAGTTCTTC.

The chain links TRBV5-4 to TRBJ2-2, with TRBD2 matching 10 bases. J lost 4 bases, V lost 0 bases, and 9 bases had no gene match. Germline V lookup: CDR1 SGHNT, CDR2 YYREEE (reference sequence). The CDR3 runs 18 residues. CDR3 coding DNA: TGTGCCAGCAGCTTGGGTGTCGGACTAGCGGTTTTCACCGGGGAGCTGTTTTTT. This gives the protein CASSLGVGLAVFTGELFF. The variable domain in full, with the rest retrieved from reference TRBV5-4 and TRBJ2-2, is ETGVTQSPTHLIKTRGQQVTLRCSSQSGHNTVSWYQQALGQGPQFIFQYYREEENGRGNFPPRFSGLQFPNYSSELNVNALELDDSALYLCASSLGVGLAVFTGELFFGEGSRLTVL.

As concerns this clone: The sample has other DNA sequences that encode this CDR3 too. The chain employs TRBV24-1 and TRBJ2-2, with TRBD2 matching over 14 bases. The J segment lost 1 base and the V segment lost 0 bases, leaving 0 bases of the junction unmatched. CDR3 size: 18 residues. Germline CDR1 is KGHDR and CDR2 is SFDVKD. The CDR3 sequence: CATSDLGTSGRNTGELFF. As DNA, the CDR3 is TGTGCCACCAGTGATTTGGGGACTAGCGGGAGGAACACCGGGGAGCTGTTTTTT.

V gene TRBV10-3 combines with J gene TRBJ2-1; 9 positions match TRBD2. Trimming cost V 3 bases and J 0 bases; bases outside gene matches: 6. Germline V gene sequence: CDR1 ENHRY, CDR2 SYGVKD. The CDR3 extends over 17 amino acids. The CDR3 bases are TGTGCCATCAGTGATAATAGCGGGAGTAACTCCTACAATGAGCAGTTCTTC. This gives the protein CAISDNSGSNSYNEQFF.

V and J are TRBV28 and TRBJ1-6; D gene uncertain. Germline V lookup: CDR1 MDHEN, CDR2 SYDVKM. This CDR3 has 16 amino acids. The V gene lost 1 base and the J gene lost 5 bases, with 12 bases spanning the gap. CDR3 sequence: CASSLFRVNHNSPLHF. Here the CDR3 DNA reads TGTGCCAGCAGTTTATTTAGAGTGAACCATAATTCACCCCTCCACTTT.

V gene TRBV2 combines with J gene TRBJ1-2; TRBD1 agrees at 7 bases. The CDR3 is 14 amino acids. V lost 1 base, J lost 2 bases, and 1 base stayed unmatched. The germline V gene encodes CDR1 SNHLY and CDR2 FYNNEI. In DNA form, the CDR3 reads TGTGCCAGCAGTGAAGGAGGGGGCAACTATGGCTACACCTTC. It specifies CASSEGGGNYGYTF.

V and J are TRBV28 and TRBJ1-3, with 8 positions matching TRBD1. Trimming removed 2 bases from V and 4 bases from J; junction bases left unmatched: 1. CDR1 is MDHEN and CDR2 is SYDVKM in the germline V gene. The length of the CDR3 is 14 residues. The CDR3 is CASSLNRGGNTIYF. Here the CDR3 DNA reads TGTGCCAGCAGTTTAAACAGGGGGGGAAACACCATATATTTT.

This sequence joins TRBV7-2 and TRBJ1-2; D remains ambiguous. CDR3 size: 15 residues. With 3 bases removed from V and 8 bases from J, the gap between germline ends came to 19 bases. In germline, CDR1 is SGHTA, CDR2 FQGNSA. The CDR3: CASSFRGGGLRGYTF. CDR3 bases: TGTGCCAGCAGCTTTAGAGGCGGCGGCTTGAGGGGCTACACCTTC.

This chain uses TRBV10-3 with TRBJ2-1, with 9 bases lining up with TRBD1. Germline trimming cut 0 bases from V and 3 bases from J; bases unmatched to any gene: 3. CDR1 is ENHRY and CDR2 is SYGVKD in the germline V gene. This CDR3 is built from 16 residues. The CDR3 DNA reads as TGTGCCATCAGTGAGTCACCGACAGGGGGCTACAATGAGCAGTTCTTC. Protein: CAISESPTGGYNEQFF.

The chain joins TRBV25-1 to TRBJ1-3; D is unresolved. V shed 6 bases and J shed 0 bases, with 12 bases lying between them. The CDR3 runs 15 residues. Germline V gene data show CDR1 as MGHDK and CDR2 as SYGVNS. The CDR3 nucleotides are TGTGCCAGCAGCCCCGCCGGGAACTCTGGAAACACCATATATTTT. Its protein is CASSPAGNSGNTIYF.

This clone was seen a single time. The chain employs TRBV30 and TRBJ2-3; D is undetermined. The germline CDR1 and CDR2 sequences are GTSNPN and SVGIG (reference sequence). The length of the CDR3 is 14 residues. CDR3: CAFTSGVLTDTQYF. The CDR3, as DNA: TGTGCTTTCACCAGTGGAGTTTTAACAGATACGCAGTATTTT.

On this clone itself: Different DNA sequences within this sample yield the same CDR3. V usage is TRBV7-3 and J usage is TRBJ2-1; D not certain. V lost 3 bases and J 5 bases, leaving 8 bases between the germline ends. The CDR3 runs 13 residues. The germline V gene encodes CDR1 SGHTA and CDR2 FQGTGA. CDR3 in DNA: TGTGCCAGCAGCTTGGGCCAGAACAATGAGCAGTTCTTC. Translation gives CASSLGQNNEQFF.

This sequence joins TRBV19 and TRBJ2-5, with TRBD1 as a possible D gene (5 bases). V was shortened by 3 bases and J by 3 bases, with 20 bases between the two germline ends. Germline CDR1 LNHDA, CDR2 SQIVND (reference sequence). The CDR3 sequence is 17 residues long. The CDR3 coding sequence is TGTGCCAGTAGTATGTACCCGACCGGCAGGGCCAAAGAGACCCAGTACTTC. It encodes CASSMYPTGRAKETQYF. The complete variable domain, with remaining parts taken from reference TRBV19 and TRBJ2-5, reads DGGITQSPKYLFRKEGQNVTLSCEQNLNHDAMYWYRQDPGQGLRLIYYSQIVNDFQKGDIAEGYSVSREKKESFPLTVTSAQKNPTAFYLCASSMYPTGRAKETQYFGPGTRLLVL.

The chain joins TRBV28 to TRBJ1-5, with no clear D. Germline CDR1 MDHEN, CDR2 SYDVKM. The CDR3 sequence is 14 residues long. Between the trimmed V and J ends, which lost 1 base and 6 bases, there was a span of 10 bases. In DNA form, the CDR3 reads TGTGCCAGCAGTTTATCCATGGGGAGTCAGCCCCAGCATTTT. It encodes CASSLSMGSQPQHF.

CDR3 in DNA: TGTGCCAGTAGTATCAAGAGTCCGGGACAGGTCTCCTCACCCCTCCACTTT. It codes for CASSIKSPGQVSSPLHF. V gene TRBV19 combines with J gene TRBJ1-6; 8 bases are shared with TRBD1. V trimming: 3 bases; J trimming: 10 bases; junction bases outside the gene matches: 14. This CDR3 region has 17 residues. The germline gives CDR1 LNHDA, CDR2 SQIVND (reference sequence).

This chain uses TRBV19 with TRBJ2-4; D call uncertain. The CDR3 sequence is 15 residues long. From germline, CDR1 is LNHDA and CDR2 SQIVND (reference sequence). With 1 base removed from V and 0 bases from J, the gap between germline ends came to 7 bases. CDR3 amino acids: CASSIGSLAKNIQYF. As DNA, the CDR3 is TGTGCCAGTAGTATAGGCAGTCTAGCCAAAAACATTCAGTACTTC.

The chain recombines TRBV9 with TRBJ1-1; D is unresolved. The CDR3 runs to 13 residues. Between the trimmed V and J ends, which lost 2 bases and 1 base, there was a span of 6 bases. Germline CDR1 reads SGDLS; CDR2 reads YYNGEE. CDR3 DNA sequence: TGTGCCAGCAGCGTGGAGCGGAACACTGAAGCTTTCTTT. Protein: CASSVERNTEAFF.

The chain joins TRBV29-1 to TRBJ2-7; TRBD2 agrees at 14 bases. In germline, CDR1 is SQVTM, CDR2 ANQGSEA. The length of the CDR3 is 15 residues. With V trimmed by 0 bases and J by 4 bases, 2 bases remained unmatched. The CDR3: CSVEEGLAGDYEQYF. CDR3 DNA sequence: TGCAGCGTTGAAGAGGGACTAGCGGGAGATTACGAGCAGTACTTC.

The genes are TRBV5-4 and TRBJ2-3, with D possibly being TRBD2 (6 bases). The CDR3 length is 16 residues. Trimming stripped 5 bases from V and 3 bases from J, with 19 bases between. Germline V gives CDR1 SGHNT, CDR2 YYREEE (reference sequence). This CDR3 is CASRTREEGRTDTQYF. The CDR3, as DNA: TGTGCCAGCAGGACCCGCGAGGAGGGGCGGACAGATACGCAGTATTTT. Full variable domain (outside the CDR3, taken from reference TRBV5-4 and TRBJ2-3): ETGVTQSPTHLIKTRGQQVTLRCSSQSGHNTVSWYQQALGQGPQFIFQYYREEENGRGNFPPRFSGLQFPNYSSELNVNALELDDSALYLCASRTREEGRTDTQYFGPGTRLTVL.

This clone was recorded only once. V gene TRBV15 combines with J gene TRBJ2-1; possible D gene TRBD2, 5 bases. CDR1 is LNHNV, CDR2 YYDKDF, per germline (reference sequence). There are 14 residues in the CDR3. V was clipped by 3 bases and J by 9 bases, with 15 bases between them. The CDR3 loop is CATSSSLSGGEQFF. The CDR3 DNA reads as TGTGCCACCAGCAGTTCGTTAAGCGGCGGTGAGCAGTTCTTC.

V usage is TRBV10-1 and J usage is TRBJ1-1; D may be TRBD1 (5 bases). Per germline, CDR1 WNHNN and CDR2 SYGVQD (reference sequence). V lost 5 bases and J 3 bases, leaving 25 bases between the germline ends. The CDR3 runs to 18 residues. The CDR3 bases are TGCGCCAGCAGTCCTACTCACCGGGCCTCGGGAGGGGACACTGAAGCTTTCTTT. Translating gives CASSPTHRASGGDTEAFF.

The V call is TRBV27, the J call TRBJ2-7, with 8 bases that match TRBD2. In germline, CDR1 is MNHEY, CDR2 SMNVEV (reference sequence). CDR3 size: 14 residues. J lost 4 bases, V lost 0 bases, and 2 bases had no gene match. The CDR3: CASSLSAGVYEQYF. CDR3 DNA: TGTGCCAGCAGTTTATCAGCGGGAGTATACGAGCAGTACTTC.

The chain links TRBV5-1 to TRBJ2-2; 7 bases agree with TRBD2. V trimming: 2 bases; J trimming: 3 bases; junction bases outside the gene matches: 4. The germline CDR1 and CDR2 sequences are SGHRS and YFSETQ. The CDR3 totals 15 residues. The CDR3 DNA sequence: TGCGCCAGCAGCTTAAGCGGACTAGACACCGGGGAGCTGTTTTTT. The encoded protein is CASSLSGLDTGELFF.

Here the CDR3 reads CASSAGLGHGYTF. The CDR3 DNA sequence: TGTGCCAGCTCAGCGGGACTCGGCCATGGCTACACCTTC. This chain uses TRBV18 with TRBJ1-2, with D tentatively TRBD1 (5 bases). The germline CDR1 and CDR2 sequences are KGHSH and LQKENI. CDR3 length equals 13 residues. V was shortened by 5 bases and J by 6 bases, with 13 bases between the two germline ends.